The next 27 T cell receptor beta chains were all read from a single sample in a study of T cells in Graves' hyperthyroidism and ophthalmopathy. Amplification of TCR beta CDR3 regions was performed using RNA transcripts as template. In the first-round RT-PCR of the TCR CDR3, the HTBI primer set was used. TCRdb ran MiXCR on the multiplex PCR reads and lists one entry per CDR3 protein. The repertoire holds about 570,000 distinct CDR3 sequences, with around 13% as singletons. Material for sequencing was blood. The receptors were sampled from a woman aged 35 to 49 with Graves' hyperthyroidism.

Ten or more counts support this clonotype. The chain's CDR3 is CASSWDPGLEYEQYF. The CDR3, as DNA: TGTGCCAGCAGCTGGGACCCGGGACTAGAATACGAGCAGTACTTC. The genes are TRBV5-5 and TRBJ2-7, with 8 positions matching TRBD2. Germline V lookup: CDR1 SGHKS, CDR2 YYEKEE (reference sequence). CDR3 length: 15 residues. V lost 3 bases to trimming and J lost 4 bases; unmatched junction nucleotides: 9.

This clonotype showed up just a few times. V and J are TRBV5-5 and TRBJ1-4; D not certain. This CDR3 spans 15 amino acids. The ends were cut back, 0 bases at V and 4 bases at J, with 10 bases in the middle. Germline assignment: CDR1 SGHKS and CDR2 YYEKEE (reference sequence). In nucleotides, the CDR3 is TGTGCCAGCAGCTTGGGGCCCGCGATTAATGAAAAACTGTTTTTT. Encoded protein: CASSLGPAINEKLFF.

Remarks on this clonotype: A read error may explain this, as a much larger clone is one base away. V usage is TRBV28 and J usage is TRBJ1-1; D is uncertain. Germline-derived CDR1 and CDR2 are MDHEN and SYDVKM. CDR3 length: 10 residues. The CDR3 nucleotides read TGTGCCAGCAGGAACACTGGAGCTTTCTTT. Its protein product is CASRNTGAFF.

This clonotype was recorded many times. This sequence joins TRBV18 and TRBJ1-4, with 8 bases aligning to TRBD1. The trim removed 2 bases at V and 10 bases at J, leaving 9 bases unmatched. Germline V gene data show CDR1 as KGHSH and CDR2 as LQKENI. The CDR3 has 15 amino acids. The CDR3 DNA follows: TGTGCCAGCTCACCAGGATGGCAGGGGGCTGGAAAACTGTTTTTT. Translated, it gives CASSPGWQGAGKLFF. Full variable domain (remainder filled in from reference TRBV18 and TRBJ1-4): NAGVMQNPRHLVRRRGQEARLRCSPMKGHSHVYWYRQLPEEGLKFMVYLQKENIIDESGMPKERFSAEFPKEGPSILRIQQVVRGDSAAYFCASSPGWQGAGKLFFGSGTQLSVL.

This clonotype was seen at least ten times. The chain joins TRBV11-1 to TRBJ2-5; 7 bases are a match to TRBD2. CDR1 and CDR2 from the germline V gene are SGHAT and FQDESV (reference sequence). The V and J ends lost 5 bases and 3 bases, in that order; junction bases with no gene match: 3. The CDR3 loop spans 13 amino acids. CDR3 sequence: CASSRSGEETQYF. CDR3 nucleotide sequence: TGTGCCAGCAGCCGGAGCGGGGAAGAGACCCAGTACTTC. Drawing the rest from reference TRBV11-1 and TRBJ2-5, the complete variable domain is EAEVAQSPRYKITEKSQAVAFWCDPISGHATLYWYRQILGQGPELLVQFQDESVVDDSQLPKDRFSAERLKGVDSTLKIQPAELGDSAMYLCASSRSGEETQYFGPGTRLLVL.

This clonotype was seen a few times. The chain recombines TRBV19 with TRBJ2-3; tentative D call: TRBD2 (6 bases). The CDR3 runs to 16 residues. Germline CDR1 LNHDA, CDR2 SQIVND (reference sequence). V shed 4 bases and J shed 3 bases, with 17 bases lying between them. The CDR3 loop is CASSSLFGSRTDTQYF. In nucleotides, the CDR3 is TGTGCCAGTAGTAGTCTGTTCGGGAGTAGGACAGATACGCAGTATTTT.

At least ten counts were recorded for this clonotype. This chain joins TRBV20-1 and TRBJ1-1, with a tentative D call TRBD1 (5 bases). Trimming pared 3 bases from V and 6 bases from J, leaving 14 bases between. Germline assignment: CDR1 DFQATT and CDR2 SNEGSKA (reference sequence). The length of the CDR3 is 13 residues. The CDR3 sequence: CSARGGPGSEAFF. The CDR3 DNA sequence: TGCAGTGCTAGGGGGGGACCAGGGTCTGAAGCTTTCTTT.

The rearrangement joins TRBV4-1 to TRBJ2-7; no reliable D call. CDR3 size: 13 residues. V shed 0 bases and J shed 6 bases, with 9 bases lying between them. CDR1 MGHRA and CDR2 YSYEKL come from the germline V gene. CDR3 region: CASSQESRSEQYF. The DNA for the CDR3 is TGCGCCAGCAGCCAAGAATCCCGTAGCGAGCAGTACTTC.

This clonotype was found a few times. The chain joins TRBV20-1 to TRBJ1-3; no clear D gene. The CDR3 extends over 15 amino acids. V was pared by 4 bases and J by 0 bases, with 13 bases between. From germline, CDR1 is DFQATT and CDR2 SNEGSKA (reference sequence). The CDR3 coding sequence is TGCAGTGCTAAAGTGGGTACAGACTCTGGAAACACCATATATTTT. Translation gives CSAKVGTDSGNTIYF.

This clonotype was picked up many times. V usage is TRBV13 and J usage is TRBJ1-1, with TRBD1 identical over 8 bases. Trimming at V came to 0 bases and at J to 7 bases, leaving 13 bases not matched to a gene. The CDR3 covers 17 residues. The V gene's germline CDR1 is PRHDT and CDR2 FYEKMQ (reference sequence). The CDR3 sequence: CASSLGSFPGGNGEAFF. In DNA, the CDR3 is TGTGCCAGCAGCTTAGGCTCGTTTCCAGGGGGCAATGGTGAAGCTTTCTTT. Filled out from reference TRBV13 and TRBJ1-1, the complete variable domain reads AAGVIQSPRHLIKEKRETATLKCYPIPRHDTVYWYQQGPGQDPQFLISFYEKMQSDKGSIPDRFSAQQFSDYHSELNMSSLELGDSALYFCASSLGSFPGGNGEAFFGQGTRLTVV.

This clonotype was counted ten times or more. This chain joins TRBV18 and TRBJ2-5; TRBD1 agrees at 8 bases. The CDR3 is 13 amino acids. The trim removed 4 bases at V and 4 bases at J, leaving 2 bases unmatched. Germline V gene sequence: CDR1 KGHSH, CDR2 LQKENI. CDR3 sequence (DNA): TGTGCCAGCTCACGAGGACAGGGAGAGACCCAGTACTTC. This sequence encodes CASSRGQGETQYF.

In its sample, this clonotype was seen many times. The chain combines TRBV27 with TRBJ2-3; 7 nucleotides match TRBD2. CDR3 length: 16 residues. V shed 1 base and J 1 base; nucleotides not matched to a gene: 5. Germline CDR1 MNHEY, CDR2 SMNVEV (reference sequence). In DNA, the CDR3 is TGTGCCAGCAGTTTATTGGGGGGGATGGGCACAGATACGCAGTATTTT. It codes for CASSLLGGMGTDTQYF.

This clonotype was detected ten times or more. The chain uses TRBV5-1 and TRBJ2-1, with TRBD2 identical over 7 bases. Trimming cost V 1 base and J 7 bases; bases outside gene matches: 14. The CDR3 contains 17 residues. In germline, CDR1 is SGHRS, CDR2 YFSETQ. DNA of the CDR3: TGCGCCAGCAGCTTGAGCAGAGCGGGGAGGGCAGGAAATGAGCAGTTCTTC. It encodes CASSLSRAGRAGNEQFF.

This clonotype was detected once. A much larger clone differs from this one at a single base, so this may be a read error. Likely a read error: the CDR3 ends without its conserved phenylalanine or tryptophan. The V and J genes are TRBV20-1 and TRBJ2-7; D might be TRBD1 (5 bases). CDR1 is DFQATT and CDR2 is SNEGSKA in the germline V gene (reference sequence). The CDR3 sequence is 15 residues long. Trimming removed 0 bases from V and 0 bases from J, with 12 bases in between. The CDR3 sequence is CSARELAGYSYEQYS. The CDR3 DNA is TGCAGTGCTAGAGAGTTGGCAGGGTACTCCTACGAGCAGTACTCC.

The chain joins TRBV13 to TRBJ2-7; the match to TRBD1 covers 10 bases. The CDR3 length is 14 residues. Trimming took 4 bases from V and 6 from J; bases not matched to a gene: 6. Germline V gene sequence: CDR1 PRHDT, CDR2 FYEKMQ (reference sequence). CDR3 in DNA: TGTGCCAGCAGCTCCGACAGGGGGCTGTTCGAGCAGTACTTC. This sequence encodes CASSSDRGLFEQYF.

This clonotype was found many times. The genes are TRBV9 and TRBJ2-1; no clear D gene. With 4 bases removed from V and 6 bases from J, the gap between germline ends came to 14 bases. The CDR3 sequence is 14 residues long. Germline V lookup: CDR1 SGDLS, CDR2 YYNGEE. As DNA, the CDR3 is TGTGCCAGCAGCCCTTTCTCCGGGCCCAATGAGCAGTTCTTC. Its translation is CASSPFSGPNEQFF.

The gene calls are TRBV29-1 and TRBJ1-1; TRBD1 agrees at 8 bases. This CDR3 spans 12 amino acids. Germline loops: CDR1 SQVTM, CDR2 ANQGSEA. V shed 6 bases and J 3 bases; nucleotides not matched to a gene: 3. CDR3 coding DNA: TGCAGCGTGAGGACAGGGTACACTGAAGCTTTCTTT. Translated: CSVRTGYTEAFF.

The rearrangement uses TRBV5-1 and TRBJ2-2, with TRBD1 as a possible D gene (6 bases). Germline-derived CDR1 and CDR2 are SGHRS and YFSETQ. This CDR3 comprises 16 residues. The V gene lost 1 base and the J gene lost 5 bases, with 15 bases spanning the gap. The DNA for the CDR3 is TGCGCCAGCAGCTTGCAGCCAGGGGCCGCGACCGGGGAGCTGTTTTTT. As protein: CASSLQPGAATGELFF.

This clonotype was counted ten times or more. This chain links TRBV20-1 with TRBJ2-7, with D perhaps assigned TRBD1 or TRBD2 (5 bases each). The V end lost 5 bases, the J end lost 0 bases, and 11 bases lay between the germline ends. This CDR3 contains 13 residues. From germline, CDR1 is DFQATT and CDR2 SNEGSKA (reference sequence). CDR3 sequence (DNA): TGCAGTGCTCGGGACGGCATCTCCTACGAGCAGTACTTC. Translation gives CSARDGISYEQYF.

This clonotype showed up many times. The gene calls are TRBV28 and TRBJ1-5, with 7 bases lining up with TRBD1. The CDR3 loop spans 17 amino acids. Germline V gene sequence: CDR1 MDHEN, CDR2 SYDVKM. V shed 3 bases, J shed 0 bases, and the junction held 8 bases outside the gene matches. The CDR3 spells CASSFLDRPNSNQPQHF. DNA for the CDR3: TGTGCCAGCAGTTTCTTGGACAGGCCCAATAGCAATCAGCCCCAGCATTTT.

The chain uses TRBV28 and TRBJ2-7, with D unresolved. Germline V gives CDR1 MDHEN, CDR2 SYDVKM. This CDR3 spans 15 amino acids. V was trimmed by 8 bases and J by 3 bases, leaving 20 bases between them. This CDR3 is CASSPVGLSGYEQYF. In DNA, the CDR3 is TGTGCCAGCTCCCCTGTAGGGCTTTCCGGCTACGAGCAGTACTTC.

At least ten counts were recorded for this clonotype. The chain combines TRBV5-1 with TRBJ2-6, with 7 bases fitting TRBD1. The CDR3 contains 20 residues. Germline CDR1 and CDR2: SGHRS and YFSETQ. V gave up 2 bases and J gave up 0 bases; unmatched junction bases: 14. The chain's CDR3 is CASSFGRQGAFGSGANVLTF. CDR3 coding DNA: TGCGCCAGCAGCTTCGGCAGACAGGGCGCCTTCGGCTCTGGGGCCAACGTCCTGACTTTC.

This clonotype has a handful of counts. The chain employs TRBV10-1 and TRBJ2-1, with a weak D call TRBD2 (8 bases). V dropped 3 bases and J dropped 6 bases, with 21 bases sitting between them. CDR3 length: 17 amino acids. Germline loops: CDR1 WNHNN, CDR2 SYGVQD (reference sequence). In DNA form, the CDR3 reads TGCGCCAGCAGTGAAGACAGGGAAGCGGGAGTCATCAATGAGCAGTTCTTC. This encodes CASSEDREAGVINEQFF.

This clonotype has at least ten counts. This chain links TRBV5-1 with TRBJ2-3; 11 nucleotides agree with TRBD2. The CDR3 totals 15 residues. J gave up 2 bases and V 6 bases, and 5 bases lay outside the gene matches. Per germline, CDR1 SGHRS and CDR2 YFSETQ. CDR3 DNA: TGCGCCAGCACAGGGACTAGCGGTCCCACAGATACGCAGTATTTT. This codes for CASTGTSGPTDTQYF.

The CDR3 protein is CASSSTGLADGYTF. The CDR3 DNA reads TGTGCCAGCAGCTCTACAGGGCTAGCAGATGGCTACACCTTC. The chain is built from TRBV7-9 and TRBJ1-2; possibly TRBD1 for D (6 bases). The CDR3 sequence is 14 residues long. The V end lost 4 bases, the J end lost 6 bases, and 15 bases lay between the germline ends. Germline V gene sequence: CDR1 SEHNR, CDR2 FQNEAQ (reference sequence).

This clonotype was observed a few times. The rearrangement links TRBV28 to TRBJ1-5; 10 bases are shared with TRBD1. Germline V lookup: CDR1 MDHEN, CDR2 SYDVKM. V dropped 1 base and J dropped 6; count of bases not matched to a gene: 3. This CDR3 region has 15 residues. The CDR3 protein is CASSLFRTGGQPQHF. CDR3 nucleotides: TGTGCCAGCAGTTTATTCCGGACAGGGGGTCAGCCCCAGCATTTT.

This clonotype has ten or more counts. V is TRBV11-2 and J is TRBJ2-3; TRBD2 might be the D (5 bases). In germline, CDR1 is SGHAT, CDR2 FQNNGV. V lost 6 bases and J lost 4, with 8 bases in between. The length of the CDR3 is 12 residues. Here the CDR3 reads CASRLGADTQYF. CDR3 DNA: TGTGCCAGCAGACTAGGCGCAGATACGCAGTATTTT.